This T cell receptor beta chain stems from a study of CD8 T cells in Susac syndrome. Regarding the study as a whole: By the study's own acknowledgment, its TCR sequencing and HLA analysis included relatively few individuals.

The V gene lost 2 bases and the J gene lost 5 bases, with 13 bases spanning the gap. The germline V gene has CDR1 SNHLY and CDR2 FYNNEI. CDR3 length: 15 amino acids. About this clonotype: Its antigen remains unknown.

RNA in amounts of roughly 0.5 to 1 ug was reverse transcribed with random hexamers. immunoSEQ multiplex PCR amplified TCR beta CDR3 across 54 Vbeta, 13 Jbeta. TCRdb called the immunoSEQ multiplex PCR reads again in MiXCR, with one record for every CDR3 protein. The sample consists of around 130,000 distinct CDR3 sequences, roughly 95% of them appearing once. CD8+ and CD4+ T cells circulating in blood were sequenced for TCR beta. Sequencing was performed on CD4+ T cells from PBMCs. The receptor was isolated from a human donor with multiple sclerosis. The J gene is TRBJ1-5, the V gene TRBV2; D unclear. The CDR3 DNA reads TGTGCCAGCAGTGAATCCCGGGCAATAGATCAGCCCCAGCATTTT. It encodes CASSESRAIDQPQHF.